This TCR beta chain stems from a study of blood T cell repertoires in COVID-19. Study context: Material from acute and convalescent COVID-19 was sourced from the United States, Italy and Spain. PBMCs, B-cell-depleted T cells, or T cells were the source of the cDNA or gDNA that made up the material.

V gave up 1 base and J gave up 2 bases, with 16 bases separating them. This CDR3 spans 16 amino acids. Germline assignment: CDR1 GTSNPN and CDR2 SVGIG (reference sequence). In the original processing: Estimation of nucleated cell counts relied on the amplification of reference gene primers. The data were produced by immunoSEQ multiplex PCR, yet TCRdb's version contains in-frame clones alone and is incomplete. V and J calls and clone size follow that table, whereas D and trimming were derived from the DNA. The repertoire has approximately 84,000 clones, 75% to 85% of them found once; the top ten carry under 35%.

The V call is TRBV30, the J call TRBJ2-3; D is perhaps TRBD1 (6 bases). Sequenced: peripheral blood. The receptor comes from an elderly woman with acute or convalescent COVID-19. CDR3 nucleotide sequence: TGTGCCTGGAGTGCCGGGACAACATTTCACACAGATACGCAGTATTTT. It translates to CAWSAGTTFHTDTQYF.